The 29 T cell receptor beta chains below come from one sample, sequenced in a study of early T cells in non-severe SARS-CoV-2 infection. TCRdb analysed the 5' RACE reads with MiXCR anew, one entry per CDR3 protein. The data contain tens of thousands of distinct CDR3 sequences, about a tenth of them singletons. Sequences were derived from whole blood, sampled at baseline. These receptors all come from an adult who was a healthcare worker with PCR-confirmed SARS-CoV-2 infection or an uninfected control (not recorded which).

This clonotype was recorded a few times. The rearrangement joins TRBV7-8 to TRBJ1-2; 7 bases are a match to TRBD1. Trimming at V came to 5 bases and at J to 1 base, leaving 7 bases not matched to a gene. Germline V gene data show CDR1 as SGHVS and CDR2 as FQNEAQ. This CDR3 contains 15 residues. CDR3 nucleotide sequence: TGTGCCAGCAGCGAGCGGGACAGCTTTAACTATGGCTACACCTTC. It translates to CASSERDSFNYGYTF.

The rearrangement uses TRBV30 and TRBJ1-1, with D unclear. From germline, CDR1 is GTSNPN and CDR2 SVGIG (reference sequence). The V end was cut by 0 bases, the J end by 1 base, with 15 bases between. The CDR3 sequence is 16 residues long. The CDR3 region has the DNA TGTGCCTGGAGTGTAAGAATAGAAAGTAAGAACACTGAAGCTTTCTTT. Translating it yields CAWSVRIESKNTEAFF.

This clonotype was counted ten times or more. The chain links TRBV3-1 to TRBJ1-4; a possible D gene is TRBD1 (5 bases). This CDR3 has 16 residues. V shed 4 bases and J shed 6 bases, with 18 bases lying between them. CDR1 and CDR2 (germline): LGHDT, YNNKEL (reference sequence). CDR3 amino acids: CASSRGGTGDHEKLFF. CDR3 DNA: TGTGCCAGCAGCCGCGGCGGGACGGGGGACCATGAAAAACTGTTTTTT.

The CDR3 sequence is CASRLTGETGELFF. CDR3 coding DNA: TGTGCCAGCAGATTGACAGGGGAGACCGGGGAGCTGTTTTTT. The rearrangement joins TRBV6-6 to TRBJ2-2; TRBD1 matches 8 bases. The CDR3 has 14 residues. The J segment lost 5 bases and the V segment lost 6 bases, leaving 5 bases of the junction unmatched. Germline lookup yields CDR1 MNHNY and CDR2 SVGAGI (reference sequence).

This clonotype was recorded a few times. The chain couples TRBV2 to TRBJ2-7, with 8 bases that match TRBD2. CDR1 is SNHLY, CDR2 FYNNEI, per germline. V shed 4 bases, J shed 7 bases, and the junction held 12 bases outside the gene matches. This CDR3 has 15 residues. The CDR3 sequence is CASSGIAGLPREQYF. In DNA form, the CDR3 reads TGTGCCAGCAGTGGAATAGCGGGGCTGCCACGGGAGCAGTACTTC.

This clonotype was observed a handful of times. The CDR3 DNA is TGCGCCAGCAGCTTGGGCCGGGCAGCCCAAGAGACCCAGTACTTC. This sequence encodes CASSLGRAAQETQYF. This chain joins TRBV5-1 and TRBJ2-5; D not certain. Trimming stripped 0 bases from V and 1 base from J, with 10 bases between. Germline values: CDR1 SGHRS, CDR2 YFSETQ. The CDR3 totals 15 residues. Full variable domain (remainder filled in from reference TRBV5-1 and TRBJ2-5): KAGVTQTPRYLIKTRGQQVTLSCSPISGHRSVSWYQQTPGQGLQFLFEYFSETQRNKGNFPGRFSGRQFSNSRSEMNVSTLELGDSALYLCASSLGRAAQETQYFGPGTRLLVL.

The genes are TRBV20-1 and TRBJ2-7, with 7 bases that match TRBD2. J was trimmed by 2 bases and V by 1 base; bases with no gene match: 5. The CDR3 is 14 amino acids. The germline V gene encodes CDR1 DFQATT and CDR2 SNEGSKA (reference sequence). The CDR3 spells CSARVASGAYEQYF. The CDR3 DNA is TGCAGTGCTAGAGTAGCTAGCGGAGCCTACGAGCAGTACTTC.

V and J are TRBV18 and TRBJ2-7; 9 bases agree with TRBD1. After removal of 0 bases from V and 2 bases from J, the junction contained 2 bases not matched to a gene. CDR1 KGHSH and CDR2 LQKENI come from the germline V gene. This CDR3 region has 15 residues. CDR3 nucleotides: TGTGCCAGCTCACCACCGGGACAGGGCACCTACGAGCAGTACTTC. It encodes CASSPPGQGTYEQYF.

The chain links TRBV11-2 to TRBJ1-6; a weak D match, TRBD1 (6 bases). Trimming removed 6 bases from V and 10 bases from J, with 16 bases in between. The CDR3 is 14 amino acids. The germline gives CDR1 SGHAT, CDR2 FQNNGV. CDR3 coding DNA: TGTGCCAGCAGGATACAGGGATTAGGGTCACCCCTCCACTTT. Protein sequence: CASRIQGLGSPLHF.

This chain links TRBV5-5 with TRBJ2-5; TRBD2 agrees at 16 bases. V was clipped by 4 bases and J by 2 bases; unmatched bases: 2. The CDR3 has 16 residues. Germline CDR1 and CDR2: SGHKS and YYEKEE (reference sequence). In nucleotides, the CDR3 is TGTGCCAGCAGCACGGGACTAGCGGGAGGGCAAGAGACCCAGTACTTC. Protein product: CASSTGLAGGQETQYF.

This clonotype was seen many times. This chain connects TRBV7-6 to TRBJ2-3; D gene unclear. From germline, CDR1 is SGHVS and CDR2 FNYEAQ. The CDR3 extends over 14 amino acids. The germline V and J ends were trimmed by 4 bases and 3 bases, with 11 bases remaining between them. CDR3 in amino acids: CASSSISKTDTQYF. CDR3 nucleotides: TGTGCCAGCAGCTCTATATCCAAAACAGATACGCAGTATTTT. The full variable domain, with the rest looked up from reference TRBV7-6 and TRBJ2-3, is GAGVSQSPRYKVTKRGQDVALRCDPISGHVSLYWYRQALGQGPEFLTYFNYEAQQDKSGLPNDRFSAERPEGSISTLTIQRTEQRDSAMYRCASSSISKTDTQYFGPGTRLTVL.

The chain couples TRBV30 to TRBJ2-7, with no clear D. The V end was cut by 2 bases, the J end by 7 bases, with 12 bases between. Per germline, CDR1 GTSNPN and CDR2 SVGIG (reference sequence). This CDR3 is built from 12 residues. The CDR3 DNA follows: TGTGCCTGGAGTCCCCTCGGTCGGGAGCAGTACTTC. Protein sequence: CAWSPLGREQYF.

There are a few counts of this clonotype. The genes are TRBV20-1 and TRBJ1-4, with a tentative D call TRBD1 (5 bases). V gave up 4 bases and J gave up 7 bases, with 10 bases separating them. Germline assignment: CDR1 DFQATT and CDR2 SNEGSKA (reference sequence). The CDR3 spans 12 residues. The CDR3 DNA reads as TGCAGTGCTACGAGGGACGGTGAAAAACTGTTTTTT. Its protein is CSATRDGEKLFF.

This clonotype appeared many times. The chain couples TRBV6-1 to TRBJ1-1, with D tentatively TRBD1 (6 bases). Germline CDR1 MNHNS, CDR2 SASEGT. This CDR3 contains 13 residues. Trimming took off 8 bases at V and 8 bases at J, with 18 bases between the two ends. CDR3 in DNA: TGTGCCAGCTTAGGACAGCGATCAATGGAAGCTTTCTTT. This translates into CASLGQRSMEAFF.

The chain combines TRBV4-3 with TRBJ1-1; D gene ambiguous. The CDR3 is made up of 18 amino acids. Germline CDR1 is LGHNA and CDR2 is YSLEER. Trimming removed 0 bases at V and 0 bases at J, with 17 bases between. CDR3 sequence: CASSQDSRRALLNTEAFF. The CDR3 nucleotides are TGCGCCAGCAGCCAAGATTCCCGGAGGGCACTATTGAACACTGAAGCTTTCTTT.

This clonotype has more than one count but fewer than ten. The chain carries TRBV20-1 and TRBJ2-3; possible D gene TRBD1, 6 bases. V lost 4 bases and J 5 bases, leaving 19 bases between the germline ends. Germline CDR1 DFQATT, CDR2 SNEGSKA (reference sequence). The CDR3 is made up of 15 amino acids. The CDR3 nucleotides read TGCAGTGCTACCCCGAACCCCCAGGGGAGAGATACGCAGTATTTT. Amino acid sequence: CSATPNPQGRDTQYF.

This clonotype has a handful of counts. V and J are TRBV3-1 and TRBJ1-2; D unresolved. Germline assignment: CDR1 LGHDT and CDR2 YNNKEL (reference sequence). The CDR3 is 16 amino acids. V gave up 1 base and J gave up 2 bases, with 14 bases separating them. In DNA form, the CDR3 reads TGTGCCAGCAGCCAAGGATTCCGGGCCGGCAACTATGGCTACACCTTC. Protein: CASSQGFRAGNYGYTF.

CDR3 residues: CASSYGGQGGNQPQHF. The CDR3 coding sequence is TGTGCCAGCAGTTACGGGGGACAGGGAGGCAATCAGCCCCAGCATTTT. The chain carries TRBV6-6 and TRBJ1-5; 9 bases match TRBD1. V lost 2 bases, J lost 2 bases, and 4 bases stayed unmatched. This CDR3 is 16 amino acids long. Germline CDR1 MNHNY, CDR2 SVGAGI (reference sequence).

The chain links TRBV5-4 to TRBJ1-2; D remains unclear. The CDR3 has 12 amino acids. Trimming took 2 bases from V and 5 from J, leaving 7 bases between them. Per the germline V gene, CDR1 is SGHNT and CDR2 is YYREEE (reference sequence). CDR3 loop: CASSLDFYGYTF. As DNA, the CDR3 is TGTGCCAGCAGCTTAGACTTTTATGGCTACACCTTC.

The chain combines TRBV5-1 with TRBJ2-3; 10 bases fit TRBD2. This CDR3 region has 15 residues. CDR1 is SGHRS, CDR2 YFSETQ, per germline. With V trimmed by 0 bases and J by 3 bases, 1 base remained unmatched. The CDR3 loop reads CASSLETSGTDTQYF. CDR3 coding DNA: TGCGCCAGCAGCTTGGAGACTAGCGGGACAGATACGCAGTATTTT.

J is TRBJ2-1 and V is TRBV5-6, with D possibly being TRBD2 (5 bases). Germline V gene sequence: CDR1 SGHDT, CDR2 YYEEEE. There are 16 residues in the CDR3. V was cut by 5 bases and J by 7 bases, with 22 bases left in between. The CDR3 coding sequence is TGTGCCAGCAGAGATGCCCCCAACCGGGGTTCGAATGAGCAGTTCTTC. Protein product: CASRDAPNRGSNEQFF.

This CDR3 is CASSLAGTNEQFF. The CDR3 DNA is TGTGCCAGCAGCTTAGCAGGGACAAATGAGCAGTTCTTC. The chain combines TRBV7-6 with TRBJ2-1, with D possibly TRBD1 on 6 matching bases. CDR1 and CDR2 (germline): SGHVS, FNYEAQ. The V and J ends lost 0 bases and 7 bases respectively, with 7 bases between them. The CDR3 extends over 13 amino acids.

The table lists this clonotype with many counts. V gene TRBV24-1 combines with J gene TRBJ2-2; D remains ambiguous. With 1 base removed from V and 5 bases from J, the gap between germline ends came to 16 bases. The CDR3 contains 17 residues. Germline values: CDR1 KGHDR, CDR2 SFDVKD. This CDR3 reads CATSDFIPGRPTGELFF. In DNA form, the CDR3 reads TGTGCCACCAGTGATTTTATTCCGGGCAGGCCAACCGGGGAGCTGTTTTTT.

This clonotype was seen only a few times. This chain joins TRBV3-1 and TRBJ2-7, with 12 nucleotides matching TRBD2. V was clipped by 0 bases and J by 2 bases; unmatched bases: 2. In germline, CDR1 is LGHDT, CDR2 YNNKEL (reference sequence). The CDR3 loop spans 16 amino acids. This CDR3 reads CASSQDASGRAYEQYF. The CDR3 DNA follows: TGTGCCAGCAGCCAAGACGCTAGCGGGAGGGCCTACGAGCAGTACTTC.

This clonotype turned up a few times. The chain carries TRBV10-3 and TRBJ2-1; possible D gene TRBD2, 5 bases. CDR3 size: 16 residues. Germline V gene lookup returns CDR1 ENHRY and CDR2 SYGVKD. The V end lost 11 bases, the J end lost 0 bases, and 20 bases lay between the germline ends. This CDR3 is CAVRPGSSSSYNEQFF. Written as DNA, the CDR3 is TGTGCCGTTCGACCGGGGTCAAGTAGCTCCTACAATGAGCAGTTCTTC.

This clonotype has at least ten counts. The rearrangement links TRBV24-1 to TRBJ2-5; 10 bases are a match to TRBD2. This CDR3 spans 16 amino acids. The trim removed 4 bases at V and 6 bases at J, leaving 10 bases unmatched. CDR1 KGHDR and CDR2 SFDVKD come from the germline V gene. DNA for the CDR3: TGTGCCACCAGTGACCGGGGACTAGCGAGGCCGCAGACCCAGTACTTC. Protein sequence: CATSDRGLARPQTQYF.

The rearrangement joins TRBV29-1 to TRBJ1-1; no definite D call. The germline V gene has CDR1 SQVTM and CDR2 ANQGSEA. V lost 2 bases, J lost 4 bases, and 8 bases lay in between. CDR3 size: 12 residues. The CDR3 sequence: CSVELATTEAFF. The CDR3 bases are TGCAGCGTTGAATTAGCGACCACTGAAGCTTTCTTT.

The rearrangement uses TRBV11-2 and TRBJ2-7, with 7 bases aligning to TRBD1. CDR3 length: 18 amino acids. V shed 3 bases, J shed 0 bases, and the junction held 14 bases outside the gene matches. Germline V CDR1 and CDR2: SGHAT, FQNNGV. The CDR3 here is CASSFDRASSRSSYEQYF. The CDR3 bases are TGTGCCAGCAGCTTCGACAGGGCTAGCTCAAGGAGCTCCTACGAGCAGTACTTC.

This clonotype was observed a handful of times. The chain couples TRBV2 to TRBJ2-7; the match to TRBD1 covers 8 bases. The CDR3 has 14 residues. V shed 6 bases, J shed 2 bases, and the junction held 6 bases outside the gene matches. The V gene's germline CDR1 is SNHLY and CDR2 FYNNEI. CDR3 in DNA: TGTGCCAGCAGGGACTTGGGACAGGCCTACGAGCAGTACTTC. Translation: CASRDLGQAYEQYF. The variable domain in full, with the rest retrieved from reference TRBV2 and TRBJ2-7, is EPEVTQTPSHQVTQMGQEVILRCVPISNHLYFYWYRQILGQKVEFLVSFYNNEISEKSEIFDDQFSVERPDGSNFTLKIRSTKLEDSAMYFCASRDLGQAYEQYFGPGTRLTVT.